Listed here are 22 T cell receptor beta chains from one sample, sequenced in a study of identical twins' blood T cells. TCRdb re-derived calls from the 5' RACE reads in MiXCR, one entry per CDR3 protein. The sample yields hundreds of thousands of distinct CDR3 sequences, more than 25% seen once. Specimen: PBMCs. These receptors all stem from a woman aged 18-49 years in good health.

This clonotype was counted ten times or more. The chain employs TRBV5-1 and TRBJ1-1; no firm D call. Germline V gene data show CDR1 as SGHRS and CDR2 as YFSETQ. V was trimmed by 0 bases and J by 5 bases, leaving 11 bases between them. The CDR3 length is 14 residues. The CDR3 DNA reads TGCGCCAGCAGCTTGGATGGGGTGGGTACTGAAGCTTTCTTT. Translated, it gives CASSLDGVGTEAFF.

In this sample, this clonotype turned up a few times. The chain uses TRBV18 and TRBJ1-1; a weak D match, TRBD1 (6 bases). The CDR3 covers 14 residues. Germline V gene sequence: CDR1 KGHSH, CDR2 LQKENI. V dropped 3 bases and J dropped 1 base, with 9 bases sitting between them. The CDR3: CASSPNRENTEAFF. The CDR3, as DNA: TGTGCCAGCTCACCTAACAGGGAGAACACTGAAGCTTTCTTT.

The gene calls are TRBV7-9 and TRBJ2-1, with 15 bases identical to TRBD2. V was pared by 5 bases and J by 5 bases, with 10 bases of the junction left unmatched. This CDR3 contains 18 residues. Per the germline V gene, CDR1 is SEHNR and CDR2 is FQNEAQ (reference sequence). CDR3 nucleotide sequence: TGTGCCAGCAGCCTCAGGACTAGCGGGAGGGCAAATAACAATGAGCAGTTCTTC. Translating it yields CASSLRTSGRANNNEQFF.

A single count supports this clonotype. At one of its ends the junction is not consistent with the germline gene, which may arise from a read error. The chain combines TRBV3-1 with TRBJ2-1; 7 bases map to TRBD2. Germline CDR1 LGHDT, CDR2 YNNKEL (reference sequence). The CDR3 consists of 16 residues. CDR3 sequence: CASSQELLATYSEQFF. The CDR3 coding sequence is TGTGCCAGCAGCCAAGAATTACTAGCGACCTACAGTGAGCAGTTCTTC.

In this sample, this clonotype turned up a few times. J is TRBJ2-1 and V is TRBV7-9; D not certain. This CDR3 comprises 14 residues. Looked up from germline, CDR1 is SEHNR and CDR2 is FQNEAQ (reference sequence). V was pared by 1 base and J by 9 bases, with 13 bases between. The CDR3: CASSLGLVPSEQFF. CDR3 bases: TGTGCCAGCAGCTTAGGATTAGTCCCAAGTGAGCAGTTCTTC.

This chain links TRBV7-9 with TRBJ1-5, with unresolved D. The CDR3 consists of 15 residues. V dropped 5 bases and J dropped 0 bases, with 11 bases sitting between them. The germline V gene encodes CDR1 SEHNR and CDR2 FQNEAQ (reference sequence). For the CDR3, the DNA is TGTGCCAGCAGCCCGTTAAGTTATAGCAATCAGCCCCAGCATTTT. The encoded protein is CASSPLSYSNQPQHF.

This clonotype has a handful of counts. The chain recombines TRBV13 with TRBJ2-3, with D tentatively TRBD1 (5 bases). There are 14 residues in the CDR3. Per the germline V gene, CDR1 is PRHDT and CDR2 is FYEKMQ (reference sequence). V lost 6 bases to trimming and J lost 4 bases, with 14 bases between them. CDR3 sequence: CASSFWTRPDTQYF. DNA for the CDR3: TGTGCCAGCAGTTTCTGGACAAGACCAGATACGCAGTATTTT.

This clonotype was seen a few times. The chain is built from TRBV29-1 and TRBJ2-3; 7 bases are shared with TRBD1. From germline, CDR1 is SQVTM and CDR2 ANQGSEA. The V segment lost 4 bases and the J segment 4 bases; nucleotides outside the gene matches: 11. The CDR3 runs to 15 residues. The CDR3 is CSVAYTSGGPDTQYF. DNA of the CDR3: TGCAGCGTTGCTTATACCTCAGGGGGACCAGATACGCAGTATTTT.

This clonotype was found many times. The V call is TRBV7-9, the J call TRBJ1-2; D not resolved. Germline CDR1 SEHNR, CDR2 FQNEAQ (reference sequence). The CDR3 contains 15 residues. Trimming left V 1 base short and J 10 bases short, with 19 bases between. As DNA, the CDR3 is TGTGCCAGCAGCTTAGGTGCGGGTCAGCTTTTGGACTACACCTTC. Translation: CASSLGAGQLLDYTF.

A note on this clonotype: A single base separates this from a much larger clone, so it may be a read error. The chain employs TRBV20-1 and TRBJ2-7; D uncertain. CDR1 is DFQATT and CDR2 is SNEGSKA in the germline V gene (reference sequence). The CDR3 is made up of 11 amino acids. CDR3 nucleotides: TGCAGTGCTAGTAGGATCTACGGGCAGTACTTC. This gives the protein CSASRIYGQYF.

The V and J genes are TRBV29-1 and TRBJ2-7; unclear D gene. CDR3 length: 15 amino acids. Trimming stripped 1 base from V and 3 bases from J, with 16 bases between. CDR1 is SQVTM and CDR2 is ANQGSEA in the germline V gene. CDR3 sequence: CSVEGLRGTLYEQYF. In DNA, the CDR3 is TGCAGCGTTGAAGGGTTGAGAGGTACCCTCTACGAGCAGTACTTC.

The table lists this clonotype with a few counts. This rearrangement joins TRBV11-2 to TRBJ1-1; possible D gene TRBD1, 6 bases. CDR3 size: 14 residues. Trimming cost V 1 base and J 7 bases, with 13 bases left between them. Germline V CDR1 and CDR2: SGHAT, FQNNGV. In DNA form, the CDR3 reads TGTGCCAGCAGCTTAGGCTTACAGGGCATTGAAGCTTTCTTT. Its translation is CASSLGLQGIEAFF. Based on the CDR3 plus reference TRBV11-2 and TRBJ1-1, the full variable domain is EAGVAQSPRYKIIEKRQSVAFWCNPISGHATLYWYQQILGQGPKLLIQFQNNGVVDDSQLPKDRFSAERLKGVDSTLKIQPAKLEDSAVYLCASSLGLQGIEAFFGQGTRLTVV.

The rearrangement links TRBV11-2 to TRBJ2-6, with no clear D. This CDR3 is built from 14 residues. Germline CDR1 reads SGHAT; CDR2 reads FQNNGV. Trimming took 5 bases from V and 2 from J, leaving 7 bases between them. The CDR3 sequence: CASSHSAGANVLTF. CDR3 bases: TGTGCCAGCAGCCACAGTGCTGGGGCCAACGTCCTGACTTTC.

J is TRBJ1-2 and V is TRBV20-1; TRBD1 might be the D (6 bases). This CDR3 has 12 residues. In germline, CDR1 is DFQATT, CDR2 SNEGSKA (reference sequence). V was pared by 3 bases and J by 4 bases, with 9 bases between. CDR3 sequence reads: CSARTGPYGYTF. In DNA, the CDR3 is TGCAGTGCTAGGACAGGACCCTATGGCTACACCTTC.

CDR3 amino acids: CSARGTSGAYNEQFF. DNA for the CDR3: TGCAGTGCTAGAGGGACTAGTGGGGCCTACAATGAGCAGTTCTTC. V usage is TRBV20-1 and J usage is TRBJ2-1, with TRBD2 identical over 7 bases. Germline CDR1 DFQATT, CDR2 SNEGSKA (reference sequence). With V trimmed by 1 base and J by 2 bases, 5 bases remained unmatched. The CDR3 is 15 residues long.

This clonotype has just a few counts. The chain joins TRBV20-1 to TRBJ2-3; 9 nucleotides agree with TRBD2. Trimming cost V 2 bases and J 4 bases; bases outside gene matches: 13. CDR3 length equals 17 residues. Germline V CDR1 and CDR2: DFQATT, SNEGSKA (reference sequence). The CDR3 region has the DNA TGCAGTGCTAGAAGATCGAGCGGGGGGTGGAGTGCAGATACGCAGTATTTT. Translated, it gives CSARRSSGGWSADTQYF.

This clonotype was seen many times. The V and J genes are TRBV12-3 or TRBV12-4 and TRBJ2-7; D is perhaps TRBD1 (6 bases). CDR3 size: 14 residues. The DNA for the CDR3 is TGTGCTAGCTGTCTACAGGGTTCGGCGTACGAGCAGTACTTC. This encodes CASCLQGSAYEQYF.

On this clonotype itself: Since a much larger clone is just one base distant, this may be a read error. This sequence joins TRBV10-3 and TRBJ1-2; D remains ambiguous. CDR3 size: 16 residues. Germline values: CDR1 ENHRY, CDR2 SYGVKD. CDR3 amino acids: CAIRLAWESNNYGHTF. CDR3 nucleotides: TGTGCCATCAGACTAGCCTGGGAGTCCAATAACTATGGCCACACCTTC.

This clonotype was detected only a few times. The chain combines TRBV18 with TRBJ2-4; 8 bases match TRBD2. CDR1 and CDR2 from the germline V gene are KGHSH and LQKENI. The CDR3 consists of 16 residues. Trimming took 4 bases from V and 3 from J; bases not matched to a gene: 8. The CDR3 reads CASSLAGTSGKNIQYF. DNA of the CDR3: TGTGCCAGCTCACTCGCCGGGACTAGTGGCAAAAACATTCAGTACTTC.

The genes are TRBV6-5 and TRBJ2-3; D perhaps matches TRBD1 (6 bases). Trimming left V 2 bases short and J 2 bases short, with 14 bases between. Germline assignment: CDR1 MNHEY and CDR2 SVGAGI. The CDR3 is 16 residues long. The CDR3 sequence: CASSYPAGAHTDTQYF. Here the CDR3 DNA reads TGTGCCAGCAGTTACCCGGCAGGGGCTCACACAGATACGCAGTATTTT.

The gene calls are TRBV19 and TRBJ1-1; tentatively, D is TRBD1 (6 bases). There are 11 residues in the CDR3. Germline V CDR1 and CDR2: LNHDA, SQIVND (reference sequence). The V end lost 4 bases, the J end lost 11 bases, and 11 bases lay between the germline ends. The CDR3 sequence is CASSRGQDAFF. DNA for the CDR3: TGTGCCAGTAGTAGGGGGCAGGACGCTTTCTTT.

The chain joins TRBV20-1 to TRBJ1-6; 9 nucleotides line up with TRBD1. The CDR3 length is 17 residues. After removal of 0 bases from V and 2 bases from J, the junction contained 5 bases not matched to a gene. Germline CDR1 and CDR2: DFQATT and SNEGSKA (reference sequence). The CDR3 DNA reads TGCAGTGCTAGAGACCCGGGACAGGGCACCTATAATTCACCCCTCCACTTT. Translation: CSARDPGQGTYNSPLHF.